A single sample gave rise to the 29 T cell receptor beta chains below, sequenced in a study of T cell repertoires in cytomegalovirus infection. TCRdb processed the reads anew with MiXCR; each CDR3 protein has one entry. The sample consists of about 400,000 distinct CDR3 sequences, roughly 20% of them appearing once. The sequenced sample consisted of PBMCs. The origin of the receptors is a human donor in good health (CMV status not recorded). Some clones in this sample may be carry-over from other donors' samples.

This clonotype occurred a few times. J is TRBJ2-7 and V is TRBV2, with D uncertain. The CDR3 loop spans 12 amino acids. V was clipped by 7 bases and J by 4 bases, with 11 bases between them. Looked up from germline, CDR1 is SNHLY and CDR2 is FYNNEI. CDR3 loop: CASMVVLYEQYF. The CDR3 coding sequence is TGTGCCAGCATGGTCGTACTGTACGAGCAGTACTTC.

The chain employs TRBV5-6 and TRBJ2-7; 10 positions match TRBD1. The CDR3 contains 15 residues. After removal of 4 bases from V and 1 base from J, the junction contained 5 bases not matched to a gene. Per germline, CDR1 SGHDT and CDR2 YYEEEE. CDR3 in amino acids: CASSVPGQGSYEQYF. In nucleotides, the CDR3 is TGTGCCAGCAGCGTGCCGGGACAGGGGTCCTACGAGCAGTACTTC.

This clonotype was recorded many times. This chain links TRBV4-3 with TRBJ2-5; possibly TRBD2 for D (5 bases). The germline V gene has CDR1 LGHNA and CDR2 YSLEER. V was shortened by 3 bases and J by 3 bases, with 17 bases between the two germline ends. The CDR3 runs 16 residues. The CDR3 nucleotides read TGCGCCAGCAGCCAGAATCGTCGGGATCGAGAAGAGACCCAGTACTTC. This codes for CASSQNRRDREETQYF.

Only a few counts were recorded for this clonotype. CDR3 residues: CASSYETSGYTDTQYF. CDR3 nucleotide sequence: TGTGCCAGCAGTTACGAGACTAGCGGTTACACAGATACGCAGTATTTT. The chain is built from TRBV6-6 and TRBJ2-3, with TRBD2 matching 9 bases. V shed 2 bases and J 2 bases; nucleotides not matched to a gene: 5. The CDR3 runs to 16 residues. Germline V gene lookup returns CDR1 MNHNY and CDR2 SVGAGI (reference sequence).

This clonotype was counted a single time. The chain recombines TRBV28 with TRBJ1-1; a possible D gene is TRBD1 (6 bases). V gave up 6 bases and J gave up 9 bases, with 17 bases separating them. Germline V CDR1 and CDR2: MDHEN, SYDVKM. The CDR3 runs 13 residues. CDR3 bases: TGTGCCAGCAGCACGAACAGACAGGCTCAAGCTTTCTTT. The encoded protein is CASSTNRQAQAFF.

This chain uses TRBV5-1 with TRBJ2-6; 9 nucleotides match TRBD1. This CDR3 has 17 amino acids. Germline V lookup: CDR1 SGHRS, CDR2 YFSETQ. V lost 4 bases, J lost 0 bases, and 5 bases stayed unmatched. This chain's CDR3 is CASSVDRGGSGANVLTF. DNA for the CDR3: TGCGCCAGCAGCGTCGACAGGGGGGGCTCTGGGGCCAACGTCCTGACTTTC.

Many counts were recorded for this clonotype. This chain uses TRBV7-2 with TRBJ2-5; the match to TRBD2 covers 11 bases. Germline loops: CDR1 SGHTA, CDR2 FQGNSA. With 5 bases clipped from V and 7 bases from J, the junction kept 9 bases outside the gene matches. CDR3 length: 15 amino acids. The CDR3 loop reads CASSTRTSGFGTQYF. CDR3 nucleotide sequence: TGTGCCAGCAGCACACGGACTAGCGGGTTTGGGACCCAGTACTTC.

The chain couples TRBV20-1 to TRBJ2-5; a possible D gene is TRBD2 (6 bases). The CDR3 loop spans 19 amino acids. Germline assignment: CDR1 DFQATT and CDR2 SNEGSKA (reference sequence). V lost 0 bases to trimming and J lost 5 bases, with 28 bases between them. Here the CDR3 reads CSARDPKRWAGNAKETQYF. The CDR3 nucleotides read TGCAGTGCTAGAGATCCGAAGAGGTGGGCGGGGAACGCAAAGGAGACCCAGTACTTC.

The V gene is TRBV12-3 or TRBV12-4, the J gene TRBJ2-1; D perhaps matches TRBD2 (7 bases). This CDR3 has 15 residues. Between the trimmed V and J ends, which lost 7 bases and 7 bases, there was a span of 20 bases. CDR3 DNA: TGTGCCAGCACTCTTCGGGGGGCCAATTTGAATGAGCAGTTCTTC. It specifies CASTLRGANLNEQFF.

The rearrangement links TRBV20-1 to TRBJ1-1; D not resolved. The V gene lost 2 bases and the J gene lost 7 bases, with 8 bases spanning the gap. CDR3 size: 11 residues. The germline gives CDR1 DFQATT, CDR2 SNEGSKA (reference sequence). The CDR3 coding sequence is TGCAGTGCTAGACGTGCGGGTGAAGCTTTCTTT. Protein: CSARRAGEAFF.

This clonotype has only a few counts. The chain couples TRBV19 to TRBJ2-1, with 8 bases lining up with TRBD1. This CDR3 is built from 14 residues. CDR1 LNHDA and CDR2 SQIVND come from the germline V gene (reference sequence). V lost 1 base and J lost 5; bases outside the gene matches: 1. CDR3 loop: CASSIVTGDNEQFF. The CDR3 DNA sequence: TGTGCCAGTAGTATAGTGACAGGGGACAATGAGCAGTTCTTC.

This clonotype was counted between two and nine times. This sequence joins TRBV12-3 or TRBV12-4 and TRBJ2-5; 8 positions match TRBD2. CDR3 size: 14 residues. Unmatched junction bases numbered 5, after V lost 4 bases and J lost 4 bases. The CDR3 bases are TGTGCCAGCAGTTACAGCGGGGGCGTAGAGACCCAGTACTTC. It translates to CASSYSGGVETQYF.

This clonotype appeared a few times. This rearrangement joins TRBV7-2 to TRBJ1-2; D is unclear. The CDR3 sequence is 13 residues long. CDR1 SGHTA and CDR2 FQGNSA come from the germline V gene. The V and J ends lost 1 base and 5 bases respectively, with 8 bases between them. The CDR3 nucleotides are TGTGCCAGCAGCTTAGGGCCGGCTTATGGCTACACCTTC. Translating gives CASSLGPAYGYTF.

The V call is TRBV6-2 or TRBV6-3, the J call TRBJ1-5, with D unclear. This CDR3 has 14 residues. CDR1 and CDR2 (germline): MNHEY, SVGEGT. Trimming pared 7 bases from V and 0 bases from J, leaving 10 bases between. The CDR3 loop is CASTVRYSNQPQHF. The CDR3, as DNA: TGTGCCAGCACGGTGAGATATAGCAATCAGCCCCAGCATTTT.

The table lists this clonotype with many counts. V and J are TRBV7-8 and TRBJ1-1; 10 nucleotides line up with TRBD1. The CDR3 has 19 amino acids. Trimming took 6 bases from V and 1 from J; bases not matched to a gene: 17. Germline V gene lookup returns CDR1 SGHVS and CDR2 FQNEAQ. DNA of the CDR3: TGTGCCAGCAGTTCCCCCGCCGGGACAGGGGCATTCGGGAACACTGAAGCTTTCTTT. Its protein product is CASSSPAGTGAFGNTEAFF.

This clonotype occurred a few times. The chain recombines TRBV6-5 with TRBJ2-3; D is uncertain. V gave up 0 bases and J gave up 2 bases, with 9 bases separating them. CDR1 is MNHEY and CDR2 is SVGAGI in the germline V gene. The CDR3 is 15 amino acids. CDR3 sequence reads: CASSYSAGATDTQYF. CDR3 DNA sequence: TGTGCCAGCAGTTACTCGGCAGGAGCCACAGATACGCAGTATTTT.

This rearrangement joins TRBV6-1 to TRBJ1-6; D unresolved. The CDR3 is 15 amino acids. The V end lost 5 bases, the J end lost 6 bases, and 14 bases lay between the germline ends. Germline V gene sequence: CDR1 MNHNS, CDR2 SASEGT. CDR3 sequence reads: CASSRGMGSNSPLHF. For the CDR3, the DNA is TGTGCCAGCAGTCGAGGGATGGGAAGTAATTCACCCCTCCACTTT.

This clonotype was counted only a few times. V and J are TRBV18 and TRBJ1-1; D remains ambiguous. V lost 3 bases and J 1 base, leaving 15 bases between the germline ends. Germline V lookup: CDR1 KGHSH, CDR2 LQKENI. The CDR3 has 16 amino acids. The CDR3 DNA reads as TGTGCCAGCTCACCCCGCTTAGGTGAACCGAACACTGAAGCTTTCTTT. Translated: CASSPRLGEPNTEAFF.

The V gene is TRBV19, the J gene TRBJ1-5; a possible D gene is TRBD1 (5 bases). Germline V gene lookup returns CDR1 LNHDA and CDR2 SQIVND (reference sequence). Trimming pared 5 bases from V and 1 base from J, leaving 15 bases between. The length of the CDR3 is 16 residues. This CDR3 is CASSVRLGRSNQPQHF. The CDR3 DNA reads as TGTGCCAGTAGTGTCCGTTTGGGACGGAGCAATCAGCCCCAGCATTTT.

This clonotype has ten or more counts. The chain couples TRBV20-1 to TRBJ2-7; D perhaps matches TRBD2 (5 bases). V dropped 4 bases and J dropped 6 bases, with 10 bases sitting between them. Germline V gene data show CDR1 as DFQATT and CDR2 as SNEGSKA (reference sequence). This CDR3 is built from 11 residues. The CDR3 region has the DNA TGCAGTGCTACTGGGGAGCCCGAGCAGTACTTC. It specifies CSATGEPEQYF.

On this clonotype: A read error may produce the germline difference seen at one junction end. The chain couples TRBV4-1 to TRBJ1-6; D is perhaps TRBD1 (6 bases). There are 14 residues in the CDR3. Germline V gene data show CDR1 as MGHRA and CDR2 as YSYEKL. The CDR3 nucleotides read TGTGCCAGCAGCCTCGAGGGGGGAAATTCACCCCTCCACTTT. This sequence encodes CASSLEGGNSPLHF.

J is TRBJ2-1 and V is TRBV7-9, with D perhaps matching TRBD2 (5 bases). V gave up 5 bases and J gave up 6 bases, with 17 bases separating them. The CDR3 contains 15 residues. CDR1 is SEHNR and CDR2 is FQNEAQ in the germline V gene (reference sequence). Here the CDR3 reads CASSNGVSWANEQFF. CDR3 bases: TGTGCCAGCAGCAACGGGGTTTCTTGGGCCAATGAGCAGTTCTTC.

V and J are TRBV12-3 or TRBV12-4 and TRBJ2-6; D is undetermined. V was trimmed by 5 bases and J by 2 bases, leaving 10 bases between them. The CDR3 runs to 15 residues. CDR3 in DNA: TGTGCCAGCAGTCCCGCGGCACCTGGGGCCAACGTCCTGACTTTC. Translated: CASSPAAPGANVLTF.

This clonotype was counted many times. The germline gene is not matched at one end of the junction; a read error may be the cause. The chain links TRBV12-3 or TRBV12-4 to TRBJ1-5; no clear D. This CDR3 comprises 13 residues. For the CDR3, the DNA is TGTGCCAGCAGCTTAGTGAGCAATCAGCCCCAGCATTTT. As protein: CASSLVSNQPQHF.

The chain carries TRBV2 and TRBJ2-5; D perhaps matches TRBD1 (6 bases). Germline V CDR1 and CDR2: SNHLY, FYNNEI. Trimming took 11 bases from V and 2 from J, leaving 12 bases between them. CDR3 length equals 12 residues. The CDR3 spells CAAGQNQETQYF. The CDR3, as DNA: TGTGCCGCCGGACAGAATCAAGAGACCCAGTACTTC.

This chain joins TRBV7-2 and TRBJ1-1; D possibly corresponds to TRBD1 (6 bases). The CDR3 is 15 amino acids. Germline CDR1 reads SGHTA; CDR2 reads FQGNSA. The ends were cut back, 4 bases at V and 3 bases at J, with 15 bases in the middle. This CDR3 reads CASSSTGWGDTEAFF. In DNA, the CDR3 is TGTGCCAGCAGCTCCACAGGGTGGGGGGACACTGAAGCTTTCTTT.

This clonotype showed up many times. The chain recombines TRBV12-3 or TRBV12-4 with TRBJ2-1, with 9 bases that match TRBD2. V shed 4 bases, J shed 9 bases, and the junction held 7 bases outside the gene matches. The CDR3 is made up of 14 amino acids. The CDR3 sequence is CASSSPMTSGEQFF. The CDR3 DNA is TGTGCCAGCAGTTCCCCCATGACTAGCGGTGAGCAGTTCTTC.

The CDR3 bases are TGCGCCAGCAGCCCCTCACAGGGTGCCGTCGTCAATGAGCAGTTCTTC. Its protein is CASSPSQGAVVNEQFF. The V gene is TRBV5-1, the J gene TRBJ2-1; perhaps TRBD1 as D (6 bases). This CDR3 comprises 16 residues. The germline V gene encodes CDR1 SGHRS and CDR2 YFSETQ. The V and J ends lost 4 bases and 6 bases respectively, with 20 bases between them.

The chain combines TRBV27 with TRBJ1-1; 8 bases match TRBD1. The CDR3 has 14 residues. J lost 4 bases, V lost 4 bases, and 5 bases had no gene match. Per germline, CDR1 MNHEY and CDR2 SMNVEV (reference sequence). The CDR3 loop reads CASSWGQAATEAFF. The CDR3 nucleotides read TGTGCCAGCAGTTGGGGACAGGCGGCCACTGAAGCTTTCTTT.